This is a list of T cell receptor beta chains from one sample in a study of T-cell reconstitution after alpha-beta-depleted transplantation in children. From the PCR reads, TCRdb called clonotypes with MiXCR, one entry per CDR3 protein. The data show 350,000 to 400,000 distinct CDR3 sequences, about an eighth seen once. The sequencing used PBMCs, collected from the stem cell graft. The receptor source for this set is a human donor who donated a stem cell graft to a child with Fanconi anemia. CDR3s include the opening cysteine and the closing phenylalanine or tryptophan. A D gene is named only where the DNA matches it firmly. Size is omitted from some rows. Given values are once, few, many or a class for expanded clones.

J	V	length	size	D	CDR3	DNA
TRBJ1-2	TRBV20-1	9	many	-	CSALYGYTF	TGCAGCGCTCTCTATGGCTACACCTTC
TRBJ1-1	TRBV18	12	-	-	CASSFTSGEAFF	TGTGCCAGCTCATTTACGAGCGGTGAAGCTTTCTTT
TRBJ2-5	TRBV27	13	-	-	CASSLSGGGTQYF	TGTGCCAGCAGTTTATCAGGGGGGGGGACCCAGTACTTC
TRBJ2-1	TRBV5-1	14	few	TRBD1	CASSLALQGAEQFF	TGCGCCAGCAGCTTGGCCTTACAGGGGGCCGAGCAGTTCTTC
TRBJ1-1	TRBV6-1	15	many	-	CASTPGGARNTEAFF	TGTGCCAGCACCCCAGGAGGGGCGCGGAACACTGAAGCTTTCTTT
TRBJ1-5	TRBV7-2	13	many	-	CASSWGKNQPQHF	TGTGCCAGCAGTTGGGGTAAGAATCAGCCCCAGCATTTT
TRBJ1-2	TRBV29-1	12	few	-	CSGGGDTYGYTF	TGCAGCGGGGGTGGGGATACCTATGGCTACACCTTC
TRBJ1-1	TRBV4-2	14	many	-	CASSQRGPNTEAFF	TGTGCCAGCAGCCAACGCGGACCTAACACTGAAGCTTTCTTT
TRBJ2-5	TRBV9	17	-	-	CASSVGGGGTAVETQYF	TGTGCCAGCAGCGTAGGAGGGGGCGGGACAGCAGTAGAGACCCAGTACTTC
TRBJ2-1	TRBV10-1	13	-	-	CASSTDRAGHKFF	TGCGCCAGCAGTACGGACAGAGCGGGGCATAAGTTCTTC
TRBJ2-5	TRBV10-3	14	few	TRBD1	CATQRQGALETQYF	TGTGCCACCCAACGACAGGGGGCTTTGGAGACCCAGTACTTC
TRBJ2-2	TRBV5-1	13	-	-	CASSVQITGELFF	TGCGCCAGCAGCGTACAGATCACCGGGGAGCTGTTTTTT
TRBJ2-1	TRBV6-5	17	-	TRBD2	CASRGSFGLAGGGEQFF	TGTGCCAGCCGGGGCAGTTTTGGACTAGCGGGGGGAGGTGAGCAGTTCTTC
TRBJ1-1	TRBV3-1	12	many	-	CASSDVNTEAFF	TGTGCCAGCAGCGACGTGAACACTGAAGCTTTCTTT
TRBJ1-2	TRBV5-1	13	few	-	CASSPSVSYGYTF	TGCGCCAGCAGCCCTTCCGTTTCGTATGGCTACACCTTC
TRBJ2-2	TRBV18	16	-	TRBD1	CASSPDRVANTGELFF	TGTGCCAGCTCACCGGACAGGGTGGCGAACACCGGGGAGCTGTTTTTT
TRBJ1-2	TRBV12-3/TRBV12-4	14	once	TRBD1	CASSSPGQFYGYTF	TGTGCCAGCAGTTCTCCGGGACAGTTCTATGGCTACACCTTC
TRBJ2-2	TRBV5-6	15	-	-	CASNLQGTDPGELFF	TGTGCCAGCAACCTACAGGGTACAGATCCCGGGGAGCTGTTTTTT
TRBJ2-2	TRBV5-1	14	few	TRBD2	CATREDSNTGELFF	TGCGCCACCCGGGAGGATTCGAACACCGGGGAGCTGTTTTTT
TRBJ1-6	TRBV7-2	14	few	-	CASSPDGGGSPLHF	TGTGCCAGCAGCCCGGACGGCGGGGGCTCACCCCTCCACTTT
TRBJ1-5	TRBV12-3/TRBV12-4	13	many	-	CASSIIMNQPQHF	TGTGCCAGCAGTATCATTATGAATCAGCCCCAGCATTTT
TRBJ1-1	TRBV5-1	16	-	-	CASSLEGHPSNTEVFF	TGCGCCAGCAGCTTGGAGGGTCATCCGTCGAACACTGAAGTTTTCTTT
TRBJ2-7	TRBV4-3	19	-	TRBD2	CASSTSRLAGGTSFHEQYF	TGCGCCAGCAGCACTTCAAGACTAGCGGGAGGAACCTCGTTCCACGAGCAGTACTTC
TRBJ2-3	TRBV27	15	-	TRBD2	CASSFNGLAPDTQYF	TGTGCCAGCAGTTTTAACGGACTAGCACCAGATACGCAGTATTTT
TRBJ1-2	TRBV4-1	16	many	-	CASSPDGDGDNYGYTF	TGCGCCAGCAGCCCAGATGGGGACGGAGATAACTATGGCTACACCTTC
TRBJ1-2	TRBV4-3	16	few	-	CASSQGIGSTVYGYTF	TGCGCCAGCAGCCAAGGTATAGGGAGTACCGTCTATGGCTACACCTTC
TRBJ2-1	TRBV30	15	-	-	CAWSVPAGSNNEQFF	TGTGCCTGGAGTGTACCCGCGGGCTCGAACAATGAGCAGTTCTTC
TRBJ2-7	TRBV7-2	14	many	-	CASSLGLANYEQYF	TGTGCCAGCAGCTTAGGGCTAGCCAACTACGAGCAGTACTTC
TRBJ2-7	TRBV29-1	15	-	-	CSVDWRGDNSYEQYF	TGCAGCGTCGACTGGAGGGGGGACAACTCCTACGAGCAGTACTTC
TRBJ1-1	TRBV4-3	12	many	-	CASSQGGFEAFF	TGCGCCAGCAGCCAAGGGGGGTTTGAAGCTTTCTTT
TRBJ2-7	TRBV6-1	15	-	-	CASSVPRDGTYEQYF	TGTGCCAGCAGTGTCCCCCGGGACGGCACCTACGAGCAGTACTTC
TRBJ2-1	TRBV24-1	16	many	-	CATSDPRGRLGNEQFF	TGTGCCACCAGTGATCCCCGGGGCAGGCTGGGCAATGAGCAGTTCTTC